One and the same sample provided the 19 T cell receptor beta chains below, sequenced in a study of cytotoxic CD8 clonotypes in ibrutinib-treated CLL. Assay: immunoSEQ multiplex PCR; the TCRdb copy retains only in-frame clones and omits some. The sample has approximately 84,000 clones, 86% seen once; the top ten hold about 5.6%. The specimen comprised PBMCs, sampled before ibrutinib treatment. All receptors come from a human donor with chronic lymphocytic leukemia.

This chain uses TRBV7-2 with TRBJ2-7, with 9 bases lining up with TRBD2. Germline CDR1 reads SGHTA; CDR2 reads FQGNSA. This CDR3 spans 14 amino acids. The ends lost 6 bases at V and 2 bases at J; junction bases unmatched: 5. CDR3 DNA: TGTGCCAGCAGTAGACTAGCGGCCGCCTACGAGCAGTACTTC. This sequence encodes CASSRLAAAYEQYF.

The J gene is TRBJ1-4, the V gene TRBV5-1, with D tentatively TRBD1 (5 bases). Trimming stripped 5 bases from V and 3 bases from J, with 11 bases between. Germline V CDR1 and CDR2: SGHRS, YFSETQ. CDR3 length: 14 amino acids. The CDR3 DNA sequence: TGCGCCAGCAGGCTTGACAGATCTAATGAAAAACTGTTTTTT. Its translation: CASRLDRSNEKLFF.

The rearrangement joins TRBV7-6 to TRBJ2-7; 9 bases agree with TRBD1. The ends lost 1 base at V and 4 bases at J; junction bases unmatched: 5. The CDR3 consists of 15 residues. Germline loops: CDR1 SGHVS, CDR2 FNYEAQ. CDR3 residues: CASSLGGTGTYEQYF. CDR3 bases: TGTGCCAGCAGCTTAGGTGGGACAGGGACGTACGAGCAGTACTTC.

This clone has more than one count but fewer than ten. The V call is TRBV6-1, the J call TRBJ2-7; either TRBD1 or TRBD2 may supply D (5 bases each). V dropped 3 bases and J dropped 4 bases, with 16 bases sitting between them. The CDR3 runs to 15 residues. In germline, CDR1 is MNHNS, CDR2 SASEGT. The CDR3 coding sequence is TGTGCCAGCAGTGATATGGTGGGAGAGGGGTACGAGCAGTACTTC. This gives the protein CASSDMVGEGYEQYF.

This clone occurred once. This chain uses TRBV19 with TRBJ2-3, with 10 bases fitting TRBD2. The CDR3 sequence is 17 residues long. V gave up 3 bases and J gave up 0 bases; unmatched junction bases: 6. The germline V gene encodes CDR1 LNHDA and CDR2 SQIVND (reference sequence). The CDR3 DNA follows: TGTGCCAGTAGTATGTTAACTAGCGGGACTAGCACAGATACGCAGTATTTT. Translation gives CASSMLTSGTSTDTQYF.

This chain connects TRBV7-7 to TRBJ2-1; D gene unclear. The CDR3 extends over 18 amino acids. CDR1 and CDR2 from the germline V gene are SSHAT and FNYEAQ (reference sequence). The V gene lost 2 bases and the J gene lost 0 bases, with 17 bases spanning the gap. CDR3 in DNA: TGTGCCAGCAGCTTAAACATTGGAAGAACCATCTCCTACAATGAGCAGTTCTTC. It is translated as CASSLNIGRTISYNEQFF. The entire variable domain, with the rest obtained from reference TRBV7-7 and TRBJ2-1, is as follows: GAGVSQSPRYKVTKRGQDVTLRCDPISSHATLYWYQQALGQGPEFLTYFNYEAQPDKSGLPSDRFSAERPEGSISTLTIQRTEQRDSAMYRCASSLNIGRTISYNEQFFGPGTRLTVL.

This clone was observed a single time. V is TRBV2 and J is TRBJ2-7; tentatively, D is TRBD1 (6 bases). This CDR3 region has 15 residues. Germline V gene sequence: CDR1 SNHLY, CDR2 FYNNEI. Trimming pared 6 bases from V and 3 bases from J, leaving 18 bases between. CDR3 DNA sequence: TGTGCCAGCAGCTTAACGACAGGCAAAATCTACGAGCAGTACTTC. As protein: CASSLTTGKIYEQYF.

J is TRBJ1-2 and V is TRBV6-5; D is ambiguous. V lost 5 bases to trimming and J lost 4 bases, with 17 bases between them. This CDR3 has 15 amino acids. CDR1 is MNHEY, CDR2 SVGAGI, per germline. CDR3 nucleotides: TGTGCCAGCAGTCGCGGCCCCAGTTCCGGCTATGGCTACACCTTC. Translation: CASSRGPSSGYGYTF.

This clone occurred a few times. V gene TRBV28 combines with J gene TRBJ2-1; D possibly uses TRBD1 or TRBD2 (5 bases each). The CDR3 runs 16 residues. Trimming cost V 2 bases and J 6 bases, with 17 bases left between them. Germline V lookup: CDR1 MDHEN, CDR2 SYDVKM. For the CDR3, the DNA is TGTGCCAGCAGTTTAGTCTTGGGGACCATGGGCAATGAGCAGTTCTTC. Encoded protein: CASSLVLGTMGNEQFF.

This clone appeared once. The chain employs TRBV14 and TRBJ1-1, with D tentatively TRBD1 (5 bases). V was pared by 0 bases and J by 4 bases, with 12 bases between. Germline V gives CDR1 SGHDN, CDR2 FVKESK. The length of the CDR3 is 15 residues. The CDR3: CASSQDQPGTTEAFF. CDR3 DNA sequence: TGTGCCAGCAGCCAAGATCAGCCAGGGACCACTGAAGCTTTCTTT. The full variable domain, rest sourced from reference TRBV14 and TRBJ1-1, is EAGVTQFPSHSVIEKGQTVTLRCDPISGHDNLYWYRRVMGKEIKFLLHFVKESKQDESGMPNNRFLAERTGGTYSTLKVQPAELEDSGVYFCASSQDQPGTTEAFFGQGTRLTVV.

The chain couples TRBV7-6 to TRBJ1-5, with 7 bases aligning to TRBD1. Germline V CDR1 and CDR2: SGHVS, FNYEAQ. The length of the CDR3 is 17 residues. V trimming: 2 bases; J trimming: 2 bases; junction bases outside the gene matches: 9. CDR3 sequence reads: CASSLNSGQFGNQPQHF. The CDR3 DNA reads as TGTGCCAGCAGCTTAAACTCGGGACAGTTCGGCAATCAGCCCCAGCATTTT.

This chain joins TRBV5-8 and TRBJ1-1; 8 bases agree with TRBD1. With V trimmed by 4 bases and J by 1 base, 6 bases remained unmatched. CDR1 and CDR2 (germline): SGHTS, YDEGEE. There are 15 residues in the CDR3. This chain's CDR3 is CASSVQGGWNTEAFF. The CDR3 DNA is TGTGCCAGCAGCGTACAGGGGGGATGGAACACTGAAGCTTTCTTT.

This chain connects TRBV5-1 to TRBJ1-2; 7 bases fit TRBD1. Germline V gene data show CDR1 as SGHRS and CDR2 as YFSETQ. This CDR3 comprises 15 residues. V shed 4 bases and J 4 bases; nucleotides not matched to a gene: 10. In nucleotides, the CDR3 is TGCGCCAGCAGCGGGAACAGGGGTCCGGGCTATGGCTACACCTTC. Its protein product is CASSGNRGPGYGYTF.

About this clone: The identical CDR3 is also encoded by other nucleotide sequences in the sample. J is TRBJ1-3 and V is TRBV9; D possibly corresponds to TRBD1 (5 bases). CDR1 SGDLS and CDR2 YYNGEE come from the germline V gene. This CDR3 has 16 amino acids. V dropped 0 bases and J dropped 2 bases, with 12 bases sitting between them. The CDR3 sequence: CASSVEGVIAGNTIYF. CDR3 nucleotides: TGTGCCAGCAGCGTAGAAGGGGTCATCGCTGGAAACACCATATATTTT.

The chain has TRBV7-8 and TRBJ2-3, with 10 bases matching TRBD2. Looked up from germline, CDR1 is SGHVS and CDR2 is FQNEAQ. CDR3 size: 18 residues. Germline trimming cut 3 bases from V and 0 bases from J; bases unmatched to any gene: 9. Here the CDR3 reads CASSLAKGLALSTDTQYF. CDR3 nucleotide sequence: TGTGCCAGCAGCTTGGCAAAGGGACTAGCGTTAAGCACAGATACGCAGTATTTT.

This chain connects TRBV5-6 to TRBJ2-5, with TRBD2 matching over 7 bases. Germline lookup yields CDR1 SGHDT and CDR2 YYEEEE. V lost 0 bases and J lost 4; bases outside the gene matches: 6. The CDR3 consists of 15 residues. The CDR3 region is CASSLVTGGIETQYF. The CDR3, as DNA: TGTGCCAGCAGCTTGGTTACGGGAGGAATAGAGACCCAGTACTTC.

Comment on this clone: An end of the junction does not agree with germline; a read error may underlie this. The CDR3 loop is CASSHDRGLEETQYF. In DNA form, the CDR3 reads TGTGCTAGCAGTCACGACAGGGGGCTAGAGGAGACCCAGTACTTC. V gene TRBV7-7 combines with J gene TRBJ2-5; 10 nucleotides line up with TRBD1. Germline V gene data show CDR1 as SSHAT and CDR2 as FNYEAQ (reference sequence). The CDR3 spans 15 residues.

The chain joins TRBV4-1 to TRBJ2-1, with unresolved D. Germline V lookup: CDR1 MGHRA, CDR2 YSYEKL. With 0 bases removed from V and 3 bases from J, the gap between germline ends came to 9 bases. The CDR3 has 15 amino acids. CDR3 sequence reads: CASSQDTNNYNEQFF. The CDR3 bases are TGCGCCAGCAGCCAAGATACAAACAACTACAATGAGCAGTTCTTC.

The V and J genes are TRBV6-1 and TRBJ2-5; TRBD1 is a possible D gene (5 bases). Looked up from germline, CDR1 is MNHNS and CDR2 is SASEGT. The V end lost 2 bases, the J end lost 1 base, and 11 bases lay between the germline ends. The CDR3 is made up of 15 amino acids. The CDR3 region has the DNA TGTGCCAGCAGTGAACCCCCACAGGCCCAAGAGACCCAGTACTTC. Amino acids: CASSEPPQAQETQYF.